Each of the 6 T cell receptor beta chains below was sequenced from the same sample in a study of PD-1 blockade in classical Hodgkin lymphoma. Libraries were prepared by immunoSEQ multiplex PCR; TCRdb keeps only in-frame clonotypes and omits some of them. The sample includes about 27,000 clones, roughly 80% of them seen just once. Every patient was affected by relapse after autologous stem cell transplantation, while exposure to brentuximab vedotin was not uniform. Investigators isolated CD4+ T cells from thawed PBMCs through magnetic negative selection. Material: CD4+ T cells from blood, obtained at baseline. The receptors originated from a human donor with classical Hodgkin lymphoma.

This clone was picked up one time. V is TRBV19 and J is TRBJ2-2; D remains ambiguous. V was cut by 6 bases and J by 0 bases, with 14 bases left in between. Germline V lookup: CDR1 LNHDA, CDR2 SQIVND (reference sequence). The length of the CDR3 is 16 residues. The CDR3 spells CASRSEEFANTGELFF. The DNA for the CDR3 is TGTGCCAGTAGGTCAGAGGAGTTCGCGAACACCGGGGAGCTGTTTTTT.

The J gene is TRBJ2-5, the V gene TRBV28, with TRBD1 identical over 11 bases. This CDR3 has 17 residues. With V trimmed by 6 bases and J by 5 bases, 14 bases remained unmatched. Germline V gene sequence: CDR1 MDHEN, CDR2 SYDVKM. The CDR3 protein is CASRDRGLQERGETQYF. The CDR3 region has the DNA TGTGCCAGCAGGGACAGGGGGCTCCAGGAGAGAGGGGAGACCCAGTACTTC.

The chain has TRBV5-4 and TRBJ1-2, with 8 nucleotides matching TRBD1. The length of the CDR3 is 13 residues. Germline CDR1 SGHNT, CDR2 YYREEE (reference sequence). J lost 4 bases, V lost 5 bases, and 4 bases had no gene match. In nucleotides, the CDR3 is TGTGCCAGCAGATTCACAGGGGGCTATGGCTACACCTTC. Amino acids: CASRFTGGYGYTF.

Only a few counts were recorded for this clone. The chain links TRBV30 to TRBJ1-5; TRBD1 matches at 10 bases. Germline CDR1 GTSNPN, CDR2 SVGIG (reference sequence). With V trimmed by 3 bases and J by 8 bases, 4 bases remained unmatched. The CDR3 is 13 amino acids. CDR3 nucleotide sequence: TGTGCCTGGAGGGACAGGGGGAGGGAGCCCCAGCATTTT. Amino acids: CAWRDRGREPQHF.

The V and J genes are TRBV7-9 and TRBJ1-1; perhaps TRBD1 as D (5 bases). The germline V and J ends were trimmed by 8 bases and 1 base, with 26 bases remaining between them. Germline V gene data show CDR1 as SEHNR and CDR2 as FQNEAQ (reference sequence). This CDR3 comprises 18 residues. The CDR3 DNA is TGTGCCAGCCATCAGAATCTGGGGGTCCTCAACCAGAACACTGAAGCTTTCTTT. This translates into CASHQNLGVLNQNTEAFF.

This clone showed up just once. V is TRBV5-1 and J is TRBJ1-1; D uncertain. V dropped 1 base and J dropped 2 bases, with 6 bases sitting between them. This CDR3 has 13 amino acids. Germline CDR1 is SGHRS and CDR2 is YFSETQ. CDR3 in amino acids: CASSLTGNTEAFF. In DNA form, the CDR3 reads TGCGCCAGCAGCTTGACGGGTAACACTGAAGCTTTCTTT.